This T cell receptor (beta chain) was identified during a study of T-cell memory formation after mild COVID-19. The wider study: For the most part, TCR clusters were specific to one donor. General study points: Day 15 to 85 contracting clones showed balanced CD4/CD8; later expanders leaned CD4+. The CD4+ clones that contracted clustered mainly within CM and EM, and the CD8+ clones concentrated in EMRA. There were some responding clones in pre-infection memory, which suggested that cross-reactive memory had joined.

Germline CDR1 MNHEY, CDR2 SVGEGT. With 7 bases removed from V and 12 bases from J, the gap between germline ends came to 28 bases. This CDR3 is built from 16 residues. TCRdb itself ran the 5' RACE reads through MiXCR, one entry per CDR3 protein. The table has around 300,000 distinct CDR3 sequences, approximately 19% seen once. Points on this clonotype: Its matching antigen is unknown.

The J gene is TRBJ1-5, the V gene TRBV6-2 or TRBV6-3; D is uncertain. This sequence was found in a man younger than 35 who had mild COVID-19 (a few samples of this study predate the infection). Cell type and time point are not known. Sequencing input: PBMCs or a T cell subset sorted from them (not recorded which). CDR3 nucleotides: TGTGCCAGCACAATGGATGTGGGATATAGCAATCAGTGCCAGCATTTT. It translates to CASTMDVGYSNQCQHF.